A single sample is the source of the 17 T cell receptor beta chains below, sequenced in a study of beta chain features in type 1 diabetes (dated by TCRdb to the late 2010s). Library method: the immunoSEQ multiplex PCR assay. The entire isolated RNA was reverse transcribed using the High Capacity cDNA Reverse Transcription Kit, and thus expressed TCRB transcripts were sequenced. Held by TCRdb, this immuneACCESS table contains in-frame sequences only and omits some clones. Under half of the omission traces to an unresolved V gene where checked; the cause of the rest is unknown. This sample comprises nearly 250,000 clones, around 68% of them detected only once. Together, the top ten hold around 0.05% of the sample. The specimen sequenced was naive CD4+ T cells from blood. What the cell subset or site label conveys for this sample: true naive CD4+ T cells. All receptors come from a man aged 30 to 45 in good health.

This clone appeared once. The chain combines TRBV9 with TRBJ2-3, with D tentatively TRBD2 (5 bases). This CDR3 spans 12 amino acids. Germline V gives CDR1 SGDLS, CDR2 YYNGEE. Trimming pared 6 bases from V and 8 bases from J, leaving 13 bases between. CDR3: CASIPEGGTQYF. The CDR3 DNA reads TGTGCCAGCATCCCCGAGGGTGGTACGCAGTATTTT.

This chain links TRBV29-1 with TRBJ1-1; the match to TRBD1 covers 8 bases. CDR1 and CDR2 from the germline V gene are SQVTM and ANQGSEA. There are 12 residues in the CDR3. The CDR3, as DNA: TGCACCGTAGATAACAGGGGGAATGAAGCTTTCTTT. Translated, it gives CTVDNRGNEAFF.

The DNA for the CDR3 is TGTGCCAGCAGTTTTTGGACTTTATCACAAGAGACCCAGTACTTC. Translation: CASSFWTLSQETQYF. This chain uses TRBV28 with TRBJ2-5, with D perhaps TRBD2 (5 bases). Germline V gives CDR1 MDHEN, CDR2 SYDVKM. V gave up 3 bases and J gave up 2 bases, with 13 bases separating them. This CDR3 is built from 15 residues.

The chain links TRBV9 to TRBJ2-7; D is undetermined. Germline loops: CDR1 SGDLS, CDR2 YYNGEE. There are 16 residues in the CDR3. The V end lost 3 bases, the J end lost 3 bases, and 19 bases lay between the germline ends. For the CDR3, the DNA is TGTGCCAGCAGCGAGTCCCCGAATACTAACAGCTACGAGCAGTACTTC. Amino acid sequence: CASSESPNTNSYEQYF.

The chain carries TRBV29-1 and TRBJ2-1; D unresolved. CDR3 length: 10 residues. V shed 5 bases and J shed 7 bases, with 6 bases lying between them. CDR1 SQVTM and CDR2 ANQGSEA come from the germline V gene. CDR3 in amino acids: CSVFMNEQFF. CDR3 sequence (DNA): TGCAGCGTTTTTATGAATGAGCAGTTCTTC.

This clone was seen a handful of times. V is TRBV7-9 and J is TRBJ2-1, with 10 bases matching TRBD2. The CDR3 covers 15 residues. CDR1 and CDR2 from the germline V gene are SEHNR and FQNEAQ (reference sequence). Unmatched junction bases numbered 6, after V lost 2 bases and J lost 8 bases. Here the CDR3 reads CASSLLLAGDDEQFF. The CDR3 DNA reads TGTGCCAGCAGCTTACTCCTAGCGGGAGACGATGAGCAGTTCTTC.

A single count supports this clone. The chain combines TRBV7-2 with TRBJ2-1; D might be TRBD2 (6 bases). The V end was cut by 1 base, the J end by 4 bases, with 11 bases between. This CDR3 spans 15 amino acids. Germline V gives CDR1 SGHTA, CDR2 FQGNSA. DNA for the CDR3: TGTGCCAGCAGCTTAGTGGCTAGCGATTACAATGAGCAGTTCTTC. It specifies CASSLVASDYNEQFF.

The chain combines TRBV6-1 with TRBJ1-2; TRBD1 might be the D (6 bases). This CDR3 region has 12 residues. V was shortened by 2 bases and J by 10 bases, with 11 bases between the two germline ends. The germline gives CDR1 MNHNS, CDR2 SASEGT. The CDR3 DNA follows: TGTGCCAGCAGTGAAAACAGGGACCTCTACACCTTC. Translation gives CASSENRDLYTF.

This clone was seen a handful of times. The chain has TRBV10-3 and TRBJ2-3; the D is unclear. The CDR3 is 15 amino acids. V lost 7 bases and J 2 bases, leaving 16 bases between the germline ends. Germline V gives CDR1 ENHRY, CDR2 SYGVKD. The CDR3 is CAIKLSLLATDTQYF. Written as DNA, the CDR3 is TGTGCCATCAAGCTGTCCCTCCTGGCCACAGATACGCAGTATTTT.

This clone was seen only a few times. The chain is built from TRBV5-1 and TRBJ2-5; TRBD2 aligns across 8 bases. The CDR3 runs 16 residues. Germline trimming cut 0 bases from V and 4 bases from J; bases unmatched to any gene: 8. Germline values: CDR1 SGHRS, CDR2 YFSETQ. The DNA for the CDR3 is TGCGCCAGCAGCTTGGAATCCCCCCGGGGGGGAGAGACCCAGTACTTC. It encodes CASSLESPRGGETQYF.

Comments on this clone: Additional DNA sequences in this sample encode the identical CDR3. This chain links TRBV29-1 with TRBJ2-1; unclear D gene. This CDR3 is 10 amino acids long. Between the trimmed V and J ends, which lost 4 bases and 7 bases, there was a span of 5 bases. The germline gives CDR1 SQVTM, CDR2 ANQGSEA. The CDR3 sequence is CSVVGNEQFF. The CDR3 DNA follows: TGCAGCGTTGTAGGAAATGAGCAGTTCTTC.

The chain joins TRBV7-2 to TRBJ2-1; 8 nucleotides agree with TRBD2. The V segment lost 3 bases and the J segment 3 bases; nucleotides outside the gene matches: 4. The germline gives CDR1 SGHTA, CDR2 FQGNSA. The CDR3 loop spans 15 amino acids. Here the CDR3 DNA reads TGTGCCAGCAGCTTTAGCGGGACCCTCTACAATGAGCAGTTCTTC. Amino acid sequence: CASSFSGTLYNEQFF.

This clone has just one count. The V gene is TRBV6-5, the J gene TRBJ2-1; TRBD2 matches at 8 bases. Losses at the gene ends were 6 bases for V and 0 bases for J; bases not matched to a gene: 4. In germline, CDR1 is MNHEY, CDR2 SVGAGI. This CDR3 comprises 15 residues. DNA of the CDR3: TGTGCCAGCAGCCGGACTAGCAGCTCCTACAATGAGCAGTTCTTC. Translating it yields CASSRTSSSYNEQFF.

The V gene is TRBV30, the J gene TRBJ2-7; 11 nucleotides align to TRBD1. With V trimmed by 3 bases and J by 3 bases, 1 base remained unmatched. Germline CDR1 and CDR2: GTSNPN and SVGIG (reference sequence). This CDR3 comprises 13 residues. The CDR3 nucleotides are TGTGCCTGGAGGGGGACAGGGGGCTACGAGCAGTACTTC. Amino acid sequence: CAWRGTGGYEQYF.

The genes are TRBV30 and TRBJ1-2, with no clear D. CDR3 length: 11 residues. V lost 2 bases and J lost 10, with 11 bases in between. CDR1 is GTSNPN and CDR2 is SVGIG in the germline V gene (reference sequence). CDR3 amino acids: CAWSQEEDYTF. For the CDR3, the DNA is TGTGCCTGGAGTCAAGAGGAGGACTACACCTTC.

This clone was seen more than once but under ten times. The V call is TRBV29-1, the J call TRBJ2-7; D gene uncertain. The CDR3 has 10 amino acids. Trimming removed 5 bases from V and 4 bases from J, with 6 bases in between. Germline V gives CDR1 SQVTM, CDR2 ANQGSEA. CDR3 bases: TGCAGCGTTACTACTTACGAGCAGTACTTC. This encodes CSVTTYEQYF.

The chain has TRBV7-9 and TRBJ2-1; 9 bases align to TRBD2. This CDR3 spans 13 amino acids. The J segment lost 9 bases and the V segment lost 8 bases, leaving 8 bases of the junction unmatched. Germline-derived CDR1 and CDR2 are SEHNR and FQNEAQ (reference sequence). CDR3: CASRLGTSSEQFF. Written as DNA, the CDR3 is TGTGCCAGCCGATTAGGGACTAGCAGTGAGCAGTTCTTC.